Included here is one T cell receptor beta chain sequence, with context. Its cognate antigen is unknown. Germline CDR1 GTSNPN, CDR2 SVGIG (reference sequence). This CDR3 spans 12 amino acids. V gave up 7 bases and J gave up 3 bases, with 9 bases separating them. The data derive from a study of OX40 agonist ivuxolimab in advanced cancers. Study-level background: Averaging around 60 years in age, with a range of about 20 to 90, the cohort was approximately 87% male. Findings and limits, study-wide: The investigators did not determine what antigen specificity the expanded peripheral T cells had. Clonal expansion was seen in CD4+ and CD8+ blood T cells by week 6 at 0.1 to 3.0 mg/kg.

Only in-frame clones appear in the TCRdb table, and some are missing; sequencing was by immunoSEQ multiplex PCR. The data contain around 56,000 clones, 65% to 90% of them singletons. Material: CD4+ or CD8+ T cells sorted from blood, obtained in a trial of the OX40 agonist ivuxolimab. The sequence derives from an adult with an advanced solid tumor such as melanoma, head and neck, liver or kidney cancer. This chain joins TRBV30 and TRBJ2-2; D possibly corresponds to TRBD1 (5 bases). This CDR3 reads CAFNRYTGELFF. CDR3 in DNA: TGTGCCTTCAACAGGTACACCGGGGAGCTGTTTTTT.